This TCR beta chain was identified during a study of T cells in Graves' hyperthyroidism and ophthalmopathy. Study-level findings and limits: Within blood appeared most thyroid clonotypes that had expanded above 0.001. Ophthalmopathy cases were set apart from stable hyperthyroidism by a 13 V-J model.

Using RNA transcripts as the source, TCR beta CDR3 regions were amplified. The HTBI primer set served for first-round RT-PCR of the TCR CDR3. TCRdb ran MiXCR on the multiplex PCR reads and lists one entry per CDR3 protein. This sample yields 370,000 or so distinct CDR3 sequences, of which 15% to 18% are seen a single time; roughly 26% belongs to the top ten. This clonotype was detected only a few times. Its target is not known. Relative to the germline gene, one junction end is altered; a read error may explain this. Sequencing used blood. The source of this sequence is a woman between 18 and 29 years old with Graves' hyperthyroidism that later progressed to Graves' ophthalmopathy.

This CDR3 reads CASSLLGSRQETQYF. CDR3 nucleotide sequence: TGTGCTAGCAGCTTACTGGGTTCGCGCCAAGAGACCCAGTACTTC. The V gene is TRBV7-7, the J gene TRBJ2-5; D gene ambiguous. The CDR3 loop spans 15 amino acids. Per germline, CDR1 SSHAT and CDR2 FNYEAQ (reference sequence).